These 2 T cell receptor beta chains were sequenced from one sample in a study of T-cell reconstitution after alpha-beta-depleted transplantation in children. The TCRbeta library incorporated unique molecular identifiers. Each CDR3 protein gets one entry after TCRdb re-called the PCR reads with MiXCR. The sample includes about 230,000 distinct CDR3 sequences, 12% of them seen just once. The sample in question was PBMCs from the stem cell graft donor, obtained from the stem cell graft. These receptors were collected from a human donor who donated a stem cell graft to a child with acute lymphoblastic leukemia.

This clonotype appeared a single time. Since a much larger clone is just one base distant, this may be a read error. DNA of the CDR3: TGCGCCAGCAGCTTGGATCCCCTTACAGGGTTCGAGACCCAGTACTTC. Its translation: CASSLDPLTGFETQYF. The J gene is TRBJ2-5, the V gene TRBV5-1; possible D gene TRBD1, 6 bases. Trimming removed 0 bases at V and 5 bases at J, with 17 bases between. The CDR3 has 16 residues. CDR1 and CDR2 from the germline V gene are SGHRS and YFSETQ.

The sample holds many counts of this clonotype. The chain carries TRBV3-1 and TRBJ2-7; the match to TRBD2 covers 9 bases. This CDR3 comprises 15 residues. Germline V gene sequence: CDR1 LGHDT, CDR2 YNNKEL (reference sequence). Unmatched junction bases numbered 3, after V lost 2 bases and J lost 1 base. CDR3 sequence: CASSQPSGESYEQYF. The CDR3 DNA follows: TGTGCCAGCAGCCAACCTAGCGGGGAGTCCTACGAGCAGTACTTC.